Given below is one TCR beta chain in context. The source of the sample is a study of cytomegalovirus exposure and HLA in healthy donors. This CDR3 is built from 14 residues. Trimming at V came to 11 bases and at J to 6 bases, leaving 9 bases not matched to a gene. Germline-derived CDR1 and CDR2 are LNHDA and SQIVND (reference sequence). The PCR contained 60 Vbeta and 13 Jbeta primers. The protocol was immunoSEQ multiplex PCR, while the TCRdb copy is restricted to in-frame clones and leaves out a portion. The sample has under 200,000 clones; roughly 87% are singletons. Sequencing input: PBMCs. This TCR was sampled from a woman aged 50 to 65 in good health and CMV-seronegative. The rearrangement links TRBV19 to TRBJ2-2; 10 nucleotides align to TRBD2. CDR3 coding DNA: TGTGCCTCCGCCGGGACTAGCGTCGCCGGGGAGCTGTTTTTT. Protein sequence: CASAGTSVAGELFF. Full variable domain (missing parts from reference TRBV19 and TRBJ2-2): DGGITQSPKYLFRKEGQNVTLSCEQNLNHDAMYWYRQDPGQGLRLIYYSQIVNDFQKGDIAEGYSVSREKKESFPLTVTSAQKNPTAFYLCASAGTSVAGELFFGEGSRLTVL.